Following are 30 T cell receptor beta chains from one sample sequenced in a study of T cells in Graves' hyperthyroidism and ophthalmopathy. RNA transcripts were the template for amplifying TCR beta CDR3 regions. Initially, a first-round RT-PCR of the TCR CDR3 employed the HTBI primer set. TCRdb analysed the multiplex PCR reads with MiXCR anew, one entry per CDR3 protein. The repertoire holds around 490,000 distinct CDR3 sequences, with 15% to 20% as singletons. Sequencing was done on a sample of blood. These receptors were taken from a middle-aged man with Graves' ophthalmopathy.

Many counts were recorded for this clonotype. The chain combines TRBV12-3 or TRBV12-4 with TRBJ1-1; D call uncertain. Trimming pared 3 bases from V and 7 bases from J, leaving 6 bases between. The CDR3 runs 11 residues. Here the CDR3 DNA reads TGTGCCAGCAGTTTTTCTGTTGAAGCTTTCTTT. It encodes CASSFSVEAFF.

This clonotype was found many times. This chain connects TRBV7-8 to TRBJ2-3; 9 bases fit TRBD2. CDR3 length: 15 amino acids. The germline gives CDR1 SGHVS, CDR2 FQNEAQ. The V gene end was trimmed by 3 bases and the J gene end by 5 bases; junction bases not matched to a gene: 6. CDR3 DNA: TGTGCCAGCAGCTTTGCGGCGGGGGGGCTAGATACGCAGTATTTT. Its translation: CASSFAAGGLDTQYF. Full variable domain (missing parts from reference TRBV7-8 and TRBJ2-3): GAGVSQSPRYKVAKRGQDVALRCDPISGHVSLFWYQQALGQGPEFLTYFQNEAQLDKSGLPSDRFFAERPEGSVSTLKIQRTQQEDSAVYLCASSFAAGGLDTQYFGPGTRLTVL.

The V and J genes are TRBV27 and TRBJ2-7; 8 nucleotides agree with TRBD1. After removal of 3 bases from V and 4 bases from J, the junction contained 14 bases not matched to a gene. The CDR3 has 17 residues. CDR1 MNHEY and CDR2 SMNVEV come from the germline V gene (reference sequence). Here the CDR3 DNA reads TGTGCCAGCAGTTTTCTAATGGGACAGGATTCAGTGTACGAGCAGTACTTC. As protein: CASSFLMGQDSVYEQYF.

The rearrangement joins TRBV4-1 to TRBJ1-1; D might be TRBD1 (5 bases). The CDR3 runs to 13 residues. V lost 1 base to trimming and J lost 3 bases, with 6 bases between them. In germline, CDR1 is MGHRA, CDR2 YSYEKL. CDR3 nucleotide sequence: TGCGCCAGCAGCCAAGTGGGGGACACTGAAGCTTTCTTT. As protein: CASSQVGDTEAFF.

The V and J genes are TRBV6-1 and TRBJ2-7; D gene uncertain. Germline CDR1 and CDR2: MNHNS and SASEGT. The CDR3 totals 14 residues. V was pared by 8 bases and J by 1 base, with 15 bases between. CDR3 DNA: TGTGCCAGCCTCGCTCCCCCAGGTTCCTACGAGCAGTACTTC. Translating gives CASLAPPGSYEQYF.

The chain recombines TRBV4-1 with TRBJ1-5; D is possibly TRBD1 (5 bases). This CDR3 is 14 amino acids long. V gave up 0 bases and J gave up 7 bases, with 10 bases separating them. Germline V gene data show CDR1 as MGHRA and CDR2 as YSYEKL. CDR3 bases: TGCGCCAGCAGCCAAGATGGGGGTAGACAGCCCCAGCATTTT. Its translation is CASSQDGGRQPQHF.

The rearrangement joins TRBV4-2 to TRBJ1-1, with D perhaps matching TRBD1 (6 bases). V shed 1 base and J shed 3 bases, with 15 bases lying between them. The CDR3 covers 16 residues. From germline, CDR1 is LGHNA and CDR2 YNFKEQ. CDR3 in DNA: TGTGCCAGCAGCCAAGGAGAGTGGGGGGGCCACACTGAAGCTTTCTTT. Protein: CASSQGEWGGHTEAFF.

This clonotype was recorded many times. As DNA, the CDR3 is TGTGCCAGCAGCTTGTCGGGGGGGCTGGCGGACGAGCAGTACTTC. Its translation: CASSLSGGLADEQYF. This rearrangement joins TRBV5-6 to TRBJ2-7; TRBD2 matches 8 bases. The CDR3 is 15 amino acids. J gave up 5 bases and V 1 base, and 8 bases lay outside the gene matches. The germline gives CDR1 SGHDT, CDR2 YYEEEE.

This clonotype has a count of ten or more. This chain uses TRBV12-3 or TRBV12-4 with TRBJ2-7; possible D gene TRBD2, 5 bases. The CDR3 has 13 residues. Trimming shortened V by 6 bases and J by 0 bases, and 9 bases separated the two germline ends. The CDR3 sequence: CASSLLASYEQYF. CDR3 DNA sequence: TGTGCCAGCAGCCTTCTAGCCTCCTACGAGCAGTACTTC.

About this clonotype itself: This clone may be a read error of a much larger clone one base away. The chain employs TRBV20-1 and TRBJ2-1, with 10 nucleotides matching TRBD2. Looked up from germline, CDR1 is DFQATT and CDR2 is SNEGSKA (reference sequence). This CDR3 is 17 amino acids long. CDR3 nucleotide sequence: TGCAGTGCTAGAAAGATTAGCGGGGGGCTATCCTACAATGGGCAGTTCTTC. Translated, it gives CSARKISGGLSYNGQFF.

This rearrangement joins TRBV30 to TRBJ1-3; D unclear. The CDR3 is made up of 15 amino acids. Germline CDR1 GTSNPN, CDR2 SVGIG (reference sequence). V lost 4 bases to trimming and J lost 7 bases, with 20 bases between them. CDR3 amino acids: CAWTGKSTQSNTIYF. The DNA of the CDR3 is TGTGCCTGGACCGGGAAGTCTACACAATCGAACACCATATATTTT.

This chain uses TRBV2 with TRBJ1-1; 10 bases are a match to TRBD1. This CDR3 region has 14 residues. V shed 5 bases, J shed 1 base, and the junction held 1 base outside the gene matches. The germline gives CDR1 SNHLY, CDR2 FYNNEI. The CDR3 nucleotides are TGTGCCAGCAGTTGGGACAGGGGGAACACTGAAGCTTTCTTT. Translating it yields CASSWDRGNTEAFF.

The chain links TRBV15 to TRBJ2-5; TRBD2 is a possible D gene (7 bases). This CDR3 has 17 amino acids. Trimming cost V 0 bases and J 4 bases, with 18 bases left between them. Per germline, CDR1 LNHNV and CDR2 YYDKDF (reference sequence). This chain's CDR3 is CATSRDSGRGAGETQYF. The CDR3 DNA is TGTGCCACCAGCAGAGATTCGGGGAGGGGGGCCGGAGAGACCCAGTACTTC.

The chain joins TRBV20-1 to TRBJ1-2; the D gene is possibly TRBD1 (6 bases). Per germline, CDR1 DFQATT and CDR2 SNEGSKA (reference sequence). V was shortened by 6 bases and J by 7 bases, with 15 bases between the two germline ends. CDR3 size: 12 residues. CDR3 in amino acids: CSAVQGKLGYTF. The CDR3 DNA reads TGCAGTGCCGTACAGGGAAAACTTGGCTACACCTTC.

This clonotype was detected ten times or more. The chain has TRBV29-1 and TRBJ2-1; 10 bases map to TRBD2. CDR1 is SQVTM and CDR2 is ANQGSEA in the germline V gene. The CDR3 is 16 amino acids. Trimming cost V 4 bases and J 5 bases; bases outside gene matches: 11. The CDR3 region has the DNA TGCAGCGTTGGGGGGATTCGGCTAGCGGGAGACAATGAGCAGTTCTTC. It codes for CSVGGIRLAGDNEQFF.

This clonotype was observed a few times. The V call is TRBV6-2 or TRBV6-3, the J call TRBJ2-7; 13 nucleotides agree with TRBD2. This CDR3 has 16 residues. Per the germline V gene, CDR1 is MNHEY and CDR2 is SVGEGT. V dropped 2 bases and J dropped 5; count of bases not matched to a gene: 6. The CDR3 reads CASSYGGTSGKNEQYF. The CDR3 DNA reads as TGTGCCAGCAGTTACGGCGGGACTAGCGGGAAGAACGAGCAGTACTTC.

V gene TRBV4-2 combines with J gene TRBJ2-7; D is perhaps TRBD2 (5 bases). Per the germline V gene, CDR1 is LGHNA and CDR2 is YNFKEQ. V was pared by 2 bases and J by 5 bases, with 13 bases between. CDR3 length equals 14 residues. CDR3 in amino acids: CASSQRLSGNEQYF. CDR3 nucleotides: TGTGCCAGCAGCCAAAGACTCTCCGGGAACGAGCAGTACTTC.

This clonotype appeared a few times. This chain connects TRBV30 to TRBJ2-7; D remains ambiguous. The CDR3 extends over 12 amino acids. The ends were cut back, 2 bases at V and 6 bases at J, with 11 bases in the middle. Germline-derived CDR1 and CDR2 are GTSNPN and SVGIG (reference sequence). The CDR3 spells CAWSPLASEQYF. In DNA form, the CDR3 reads TGTGCCTGGAGTCCCCTGGCCAGCGAGCAGTACTTC.

This clonotype was seen repeatedly, ten times or more. This chain links TRBV5-1 with TRBJ2-7, with D uncertain. CDR1 and CDR2 (germline): SGHRS, YFSETQ. V lost 1 base and J 7 bases, leaving 18 bases between the germline ends. The CDR3 runs 15 residues. The CDR3, as DNA: TGCGCCAGCAGCTTGTATGGGGATATCTACGAGGAGCAGTACTTC. It translates to CASSLYGDIYEEQYF. The entire variable domain, with the rest obtained from reference TRBV5-1 and TRBJ2-7, is as follows: KAGVTQTPRYLIKTRGQQVTLSCSPISGHRSVSWYQQTPGQGLQFLFEYFSETQRNKGNFPGRFSGRQFSNSRSEMNVSTLELGDSALYLCASSLYGDIYEEQYFGPGTRLTVT.

V usage is TRBV10-3 and J usage is TRBJ1-5; D possibly corresponds to TRBD1 (5 bases). The CDR3 runs 16 residues. Trimming cost V 2 bases and J 3 bases, with 14 bases left between them. Germline lookup yields CDR1 ENHRY and CDR2 SYGVKD. The DNA of the CDR3 is TGTGCCATCAGTGAGGGAGTGGGGGGGAACAATCAGCCCCAGCATTTT. Translation: CAISEGVGGNNQPQHF.

The gene calls are TRBV6-5 and TRBJ2-5, with D tentatively TRBD2 (5 bases). Germline-derived CDR1 and CDR2 are MNHEY and SVGAGI. With 2 bases removed from V and 1 base from J, the gap between germline ends came to 8 bases. This CDR3 region has 14 residues. Here the CDR3 DNA reads TGTGCCAGCAGTTACCGTACTAGCCAAGAGACCCAGTACTTC. Residues: CASSYRTSQETQYF.

This clonotype has at least ten counts. This chain uses TRBV7-9 with TRBJ2-7; 7 bases map to TRBD2. The J segment lost 7 bases and the V segment lost 7 bases, leaving 10 bases of the junction unmatched. CDR3 length: 13 amino acids. Per germline, CDR1 SEHNR and CDR2 FQNEAQ (reference sequence). CDR3: CASNRGGPGEQYF. The CDR3 nucleotides read TGTGCCAGCAACCGGGGAGGGCCGGGAGAGCAGTACTTC.

The gene calls are TRBV6-2 or TRBV6-3 and TRBJ2-1, with 8 bases lining up with TRBD2. Looked up from germline, CDR1 is MNHEY and CDR2 is SVGEGT. V gave up 5 bases and J gave up 4 bases; unmatched junction bases: 13. CDR3 length: 17 amino acids. The CDR3 nucleotides are TGTGCCAGCAGTCAGTCCCTAACGGGAGGGTTTTACAATGAGCAGTTCTTC. Translation: CASSQSLTGGFYNEQFF.

This clonotype was found a few times. The chain combines TRBV20-1 with TRBJ2-5, with a tentative D call TRBD2 (6 bases). The CDR3 covers 13 residues. V was trimmed by 3 bases and J by 5 bases, leaving 13 bases between them. The germline gives CDR1 DFQATT, CDR2 SNEGSKA (reference sequence). CDR3 in DNA: TGCAGTGCTAGGTATCTAGCGAGCGAGACCCAGTACTTC. This sequence encodes CSARYLASETQYF.

The chain is built from TRBV6-5 and TRBJ2-1; the D is unclear. The CDR3 has 16 residues. V was shortened by 0 bases and J by 2 bases, with 11 bases between the two germline ends. The V gene's germline CDR1 is MNHEY and CDR2 SVGAGI. In DNA, the CDR3 is TGTGCCAGCAGTTACTCCAGTGAGAGCCCCTACAATGAGCAGTTCTTC. Its translation: CASSYSSESPYNEQFF.

This clonotype was observed a handful of times. This chain links TRBV12-3 or TRBV12-4 with TRBJ2-5, with 13 nucleotides matching TRBD2. Trimming cost V 5 bases and J 5 bases; bases outside gene matches: 11. The CDR3 consists of 17 residues. The CDR3 sequence is CASSKLAGGPGWETQYF. The CDR3 DNA sequence: TGTGCCAGCAGTAAACTAGCGGGAGGGCCTGGATGGGAGACCCAGTACTTC.

This rearrangement joins TRBV30 to TRBJ2-2, with 10 nucleotides matching TRBD2. Germline V gene lookup returns CDR1 GTSNPN and CDR2 SVGIG (reference sequence). The trim removed 1 base at V and 3 bases at J, leaving 2 bases unmatched. This CDR3 region has 15 residues. CDR3 amino acids: CAWSASGGDTGELFF. The CDR3 DNA sequence: TGTGCCTGGAGTGCAAGCGGGGGGGACACCGGGGAGCTGTTTTTT.

In its sample, this clonotype was seen many times. This rearrangement joins TRBV20-1 to TRBJ2-7; 7 bases fit TRBD2. The trim removed 3 bases at V and 0 bases at J, leaving 8 bases unmatched. The CDR3 totals 15 residues. Germline CDR1 and CDR2: DFQATT and SNEGSKA (reference sequence). DNA for the CDR3: TGCAGTGCTAGCCTCGGGGGGACTTCCTCCTACGAGCAGTACTTC. Protein sequence: CSASLGGTSSYEQYF.

This clonotype was recorded only once. The chain carries TRBV18 and TRBJ2-7, with TRBD1 identical over 10 bases. This CDR3 spans 15 amino acids. Trimming removed 3 bases from V and 4 bases from J; junction bases left unmatched: 6. Germline CDR1 reads KGHSH; CDR2 reads LQKENI. The CDR3, as DNA: TGTGCCAGCTCACCGGCGGGACAGGGGTTTTACGAGCAGTACTTC. Translation gives CASSPAGQGFYEQYF.

This clonotype was picked up a small number of times. The chain recombines TRBV12-5 with TRBJ1-1; no reliable D call. Trimming pared 1 base from V and 4 bases from J, leaving 7 bases between. CDR3 size: 13 residues. In germline, CDR1 is LGHNT, CDR2 FRNRAP. The CDR3 nucleotides read TGTGCTAGTGGTTTGGGCCAAAGCACTGAAGCTTTCTTT. Its translation: CASGLGQSTEAFF.